This T cell receptor (beta chain) originates from a study of OX40 agonist ivuxolimab in advanced cancers. In the study overall: Patients were infused with ivuxolimab every 2 weeks at 0.01 to 10 mg/kg. Roughly two fifths of patients had received prior checkpoint inhibitor therapy.

Sampling of blood occurred at baseline, cycle 4 day 1, and cycle 7 day 1. TCRdb's table, derived via immunoSEQ multiplex PCR, lists solely in-frame clones and lacks some. The sample lists around 70,000 clones, around four fifths seen once, with roughly a tenth in the top ten. The CDR3 length is 16 residues. V was clipped by 5 bases and J by 4 bases; unmatched bases: 13. Germline V gene data show CDR1 as SGHTA and CDR2 as FQGTGA. Sequencing was performed on CD4+ or CD8+ T cells sorted from blood, taken in a trial of the OX40 agonist ivuxolimab. This TCR came from an adult with an advanced solid tumor such as melanoma, head and neck, liver or kidney cancer. The rearrangement joins TRBV7-3 to TRBJ1-2; 7 bases are a match to TRBD1. CDR3: CASSPTAGTDSYGYTF. In DNA, the CDR3 is TGTGCCAGCAGCCCCACAGCCGGGACAGATAGCTATGGCTACACCTTC. Supplemented by reference TRBV7-3 and TRBJ1-2, the full variable domain reads GAGVSQTPSNKVTEKGKYVELRCDPISGHTALYWYRQSLGQGPEFLIYFQGTGAADDSGLPNDRFFAVRPEGSVSTLKIQRTERGDSAVYLCASSPTAGTDSYGYTFGSGTRLTVV.